This T cell receptor (beta chain) comes out of a study of early T cells in non-severe SARS-CoV-2 infection (dated by TCRdb to the early 2020s). Context from the whole study: TCR sequencing used bulk RNA from unsorted whole blood, so alpha and beta chains could not be paired.

The method was 5' RACE. Sequencing was carried out with a NextSeq 500. To correct for sequencing error and PCR bias, the TCR library protocol tagged individual cDNA molecules with unique molecular identifiers. Both TCR alpha and beta chains were sequenced, and tight co-correlation was observed between alpha and beta sequence abundances in each sample. On the study's bioinformatics: Decombinator V4 was used to annotate the V gene, J gene and CDR3 of the TCR sequences. TCRs were defined as expanded if a significant change between any two time points was detected under a Poisson model with p below 0.0001. Abundances of TCRs were expressed as counts per million after normalisation to the total number of TCRs sequenced in each sample. TRAV1-2 paired with TRAJ12, TRAJ20 or TRAJ33 defined MAIT TCRs, while TRAV10 paired with TRAJ18 defined iNKT TCRs. VDJdb, accessed on 1 November 2021, was searched for TCRs annotated for CMV, EBV and SARS-CoV-2, and TCRs annotated for more than one antigen were excluded. TCRdb ran its own pipeline on the public reads, namely fastp trimming at Q25 and MiXCR clone calling, and kept in-frame beta chains. One record per CDR3 amino acid sequence lists the most common genes and DNA. TCRdb, not the original authors, processed these V and J calls. This sample holds 50,000 or so distinct CDR3 sequences; 8% to 8.5% were observed only once. Roughly 9.9% of the sample is taken by the ten largest.

The study was a case-control design nested within a healthcare worker cohort in London, UK, with weekly nasopharyngeal swab PCR tests and blood sampling. Healthcare workers were recruited between 23 and 31 March 2020, during the week of the UK lockdown, and were followed weekly for up to about 15 weeks. Overall results and qualifications from the work: Matching against VDJdb was skewed toward anti-spike CD8 responses, likely underestimated virus-specific expansions, and missed private and CD4 specificities.

This clonotype showed up just a few times. Its antigen remains undetermined. The sample holds no much larger clone one base away, and base qualities are not on file. From a lookup of the germline V gene, CDR1 and CDR2 are MGHRA and YSYEKL. The germline V and J ends show losses of 1 base and 9 bases respectively, and no gene match explains 10 bases of the junction. From cysteine to phenylalanine, the CDR3 is 16 amino acids long. Of the read, only the CDR3 DNA is kept; its 48 bases are in frame from base 1. The TCR sequence derives from an adult who was a healthcare worker with PCR-confirmed SARS-CoV-2 infection or an uninfected control (not recorded which). The specimen sequenced was whole blood. The chain couples TRBV4-1 to TRBJ1-4; TRBD1 agrees with 8 junctional bases. CDR3 region: CASSQVRGQGAQKLFF. The DNA sequence is TGCGCCAGCAGCCAAGTTCGTGGCCAGGGGGCGCAAAAACTGTTTTTT.